The TCR beta chain described here comes from a study of shared clonotypes between healthy human individuals. Evenly divided among several immunoSEQ plates was the genomic DNA of each subset. Clones were sequenced by immunoSEQ multiplex PCR, and TCRdb holds only the in-frame ones, with some missing. This table has some 2,000,000 clones, around 95% appearing once. Study findings and constraints: The rarefaction results pointed to incomplete sorted-subset sequencing despite large depth. The study generally estimated greater richness for naive than memory subsets.

J lost 5 bases, V lost 5 bases, and 5 bases had no gene match. Germline CDR1 and CDR2: MNHNS and SASEGT. The CDR3 contains 15 residues. In the case of this clone: Antigen specificity is unknown.

The sequencing input was naive CD4+ T cells sorted from blood. Subset reported: CD45RA+ positively selected. This clonotype was sampled from a man younger than 30 in good health. This chain joins TRBV6-1 and TRBJ2-6, with 8 positions matching TRBD1. The CDR3 sequence is CASSQDRVRANVLTF. For the CDR3, the DNA is TGTGCCAGCAGTCAGGACAGGGTTAGGGCCAACGTCCTGACTTTC.